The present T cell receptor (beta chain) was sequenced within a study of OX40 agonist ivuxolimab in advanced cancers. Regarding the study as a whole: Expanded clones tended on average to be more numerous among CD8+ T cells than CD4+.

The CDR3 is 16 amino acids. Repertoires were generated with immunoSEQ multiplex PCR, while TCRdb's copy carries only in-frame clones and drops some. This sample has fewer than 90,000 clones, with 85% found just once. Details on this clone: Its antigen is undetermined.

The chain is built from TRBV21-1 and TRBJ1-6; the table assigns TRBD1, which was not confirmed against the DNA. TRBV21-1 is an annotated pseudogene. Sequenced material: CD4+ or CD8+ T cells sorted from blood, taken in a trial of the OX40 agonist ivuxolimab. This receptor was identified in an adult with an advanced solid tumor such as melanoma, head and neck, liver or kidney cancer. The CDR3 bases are TGTGCCAGCAGCAAAGAGGGGACAGGGTTACGGTCACCCCTCCACTTT. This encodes CASSKEGTGLRSPLHF.